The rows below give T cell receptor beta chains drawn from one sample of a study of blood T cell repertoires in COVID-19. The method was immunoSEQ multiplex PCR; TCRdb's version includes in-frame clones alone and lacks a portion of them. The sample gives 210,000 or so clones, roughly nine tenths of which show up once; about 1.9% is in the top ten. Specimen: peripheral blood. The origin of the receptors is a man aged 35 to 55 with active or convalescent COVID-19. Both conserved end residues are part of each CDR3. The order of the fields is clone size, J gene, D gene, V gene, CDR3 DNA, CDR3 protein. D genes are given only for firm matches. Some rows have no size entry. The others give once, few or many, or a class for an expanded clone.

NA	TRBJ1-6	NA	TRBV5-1	TGCGCCAGCAGGTGGCAGCCGGGGGTCAATTCACCCCTCCACTTT	CASRWQPGVNSPLHF
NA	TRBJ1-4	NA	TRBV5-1	TGCGCCAGCAGCTTGGGAGGGGGACTAACGGAAAAACTGTTTTTT	CASSLGGGLTEKLFF
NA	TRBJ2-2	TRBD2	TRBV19	TGTGCCAGTAGTATTCGCGGGACTAGCGGGAGGGGGGCCACCGGGGAGCTGTTTTTT	CASSIRGTSGRGATGELFF
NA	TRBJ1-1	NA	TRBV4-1	TGCGCCAGCAGCCAAACGACAGAGAACACTGAAGCTTTCTTT	CASSQTTENTEAFF
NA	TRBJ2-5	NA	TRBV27	TGTGCCAGCAGTTTATCGCGACAAGAGACCCAGTACTTC	CASSLSRQETQYF
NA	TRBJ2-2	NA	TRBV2	TGTGCCAGCAGACAGACAGGGAGGTACACCGGGGAGCTGTTTTTT	CASRQTGRYTGELFF
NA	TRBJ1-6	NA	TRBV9	TGTGCCAGCAGCCGAGGACAGAGCTCCTATAATTCACCCCTCCACTTT	CASSRGQSSYNSPLHF
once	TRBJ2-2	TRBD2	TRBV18	TGTGCCAGCTCACCAAAATCTAGCGGGACGAACACCGGGGAGCTGTTTTTT	CASSPKSSGTNTGELFF
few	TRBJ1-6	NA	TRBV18	TGTGCCAGCTCACCAACAATATATAATTCACCCCTCCACTTT	CASSPTIYNSPLHF
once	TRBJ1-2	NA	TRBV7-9	TGTGCCAGCAGCTTGGGAGGTGACTATGGCTACACCTTC	CASSLGGDYGYTF
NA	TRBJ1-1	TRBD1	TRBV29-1	TGCAGCGTTGAAGGGCGGCAGGGGGCGACTGAAGCTTTCTTT	CSVEGRQGATEAFF
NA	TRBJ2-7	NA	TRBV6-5	TGTGCCAGCAGTTACTCGATAAGCGGGCCGGGGGACGAGCAGTACTTC	CASSYSISGPGDEQYF
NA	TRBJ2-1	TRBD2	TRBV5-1	TGCGCCAGCAGCTCTGTAGCGGGACGTAATGAGCAGTTCTTC	CASSSVAGRNEQFF
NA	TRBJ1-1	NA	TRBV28	TGTGCCACCTCAGGCGGGACTGAAGCTTTCTTT	CATSGGTEAFF
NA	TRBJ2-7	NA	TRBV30	TGTGCCTGGAGCGGACTAAAGGTCCGCTCCTACGAGCAGTACTTC	CAWSGLKVRSYEQYF
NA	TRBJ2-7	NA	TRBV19	TGTGCCAGTAGTGCGGGCCCAGTGTACGAGCAGTACTTC	CASSAGPVYEQYF
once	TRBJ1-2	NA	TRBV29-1	TGCAGCGTTGAAGACCTCGGGGTGGTCTATGGCTACACCTTC	CSVEDLGVVYGYTF
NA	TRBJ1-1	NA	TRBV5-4	TGTGCCAGCAGCTTGGGAGGCATAGTAGAGACCACTGAAGCTTTCTTT	CASSLGGIVETTEAFF
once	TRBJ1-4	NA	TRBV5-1	TGCGCCAGCAGCTTTAGTTCAGGGGAGTATGGTGAAAAACTGTTTTTT	CASSFSSGEYGEKLFF
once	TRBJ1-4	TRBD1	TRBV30	TGTGCCTGGAACCCGGGACAGGGAGCTAATGAAAAACTGTTTTTT	CAWNPGQGANEKLFF
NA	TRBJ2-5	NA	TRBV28	TGTGCCAGCAGCACCCGGGGTAGGGCTCAGGAGACCCAGTACTTC	CASSTRGRAQETQYF
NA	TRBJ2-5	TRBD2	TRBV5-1	TGCGCCAGCGGAACTCCGACTAGCGGGGATATAACTCAAGAGACCCAGTACTTC	CASGTPTSGDITQETQYF